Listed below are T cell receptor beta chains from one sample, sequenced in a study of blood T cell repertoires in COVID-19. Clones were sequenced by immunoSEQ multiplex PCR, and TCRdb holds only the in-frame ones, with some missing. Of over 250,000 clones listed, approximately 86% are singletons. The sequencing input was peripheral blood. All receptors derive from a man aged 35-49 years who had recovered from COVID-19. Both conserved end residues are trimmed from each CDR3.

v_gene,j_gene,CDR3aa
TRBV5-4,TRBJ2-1,ASSLPGTGGYNEQF
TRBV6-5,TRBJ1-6,ASRDRGTSDSPLH
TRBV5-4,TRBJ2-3,ASSLGDRPLADTQY
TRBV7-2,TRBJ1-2,ASSSDRAAYGYT
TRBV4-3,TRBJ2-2,ASSLESANTGELF
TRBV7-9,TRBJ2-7,ASSQSGLYYEQY
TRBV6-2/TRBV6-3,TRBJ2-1,ASSYPSLSSYNEQF
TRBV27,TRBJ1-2,ASSLSGTGGLGYT
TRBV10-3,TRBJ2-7,AISESPPSSGYEQY
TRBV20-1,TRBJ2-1,SASIQGDNEQF
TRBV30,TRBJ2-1,AWSLTSGRPDEQF
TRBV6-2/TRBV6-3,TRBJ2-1,ASSANVGLAGFNEQF
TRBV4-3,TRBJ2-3,ASSQAGTSGVADTQY
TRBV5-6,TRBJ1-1,ASSWRQGRKTEAF
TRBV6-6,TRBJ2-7,ASSYSMGTGDEQY
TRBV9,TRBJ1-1,ASSVLGEGFWNTEAF
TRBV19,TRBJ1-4,ASSGRGSFYEKLF
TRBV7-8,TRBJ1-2,ASSFSRGDSYGYT
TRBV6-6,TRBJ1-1,ASSWSTEAF
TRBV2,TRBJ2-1,ASSARTSGANNEQF
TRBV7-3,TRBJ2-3,ASSKGLAGVGDTQY
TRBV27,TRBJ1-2,ASSLRGTDGYT
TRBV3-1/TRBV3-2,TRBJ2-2,ASRGRGTSGGALGELF
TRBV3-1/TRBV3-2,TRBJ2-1,ASSQPPRGNGNNEQF
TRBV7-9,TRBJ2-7,ASSARDRGSYEQY
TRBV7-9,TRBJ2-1,ASSPSAGGGFYNEQF
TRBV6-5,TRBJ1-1,ASSKTDRGTEAF
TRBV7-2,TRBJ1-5,ASSTLGGISQPQH
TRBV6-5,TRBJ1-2,ASRDRLAGYT
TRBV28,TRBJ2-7,ASSKGTMSSYEQY
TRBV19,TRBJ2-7,ASFGATGQGSYEQY